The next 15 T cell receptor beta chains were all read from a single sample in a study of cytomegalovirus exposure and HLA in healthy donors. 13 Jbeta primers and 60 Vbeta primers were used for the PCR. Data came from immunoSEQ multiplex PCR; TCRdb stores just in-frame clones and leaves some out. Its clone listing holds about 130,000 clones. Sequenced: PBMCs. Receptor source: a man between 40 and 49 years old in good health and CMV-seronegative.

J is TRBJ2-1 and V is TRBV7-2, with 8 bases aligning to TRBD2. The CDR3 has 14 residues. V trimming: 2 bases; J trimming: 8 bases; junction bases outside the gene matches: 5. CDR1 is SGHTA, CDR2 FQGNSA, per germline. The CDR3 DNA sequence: TGTGCCAGCAGCTTATCTGGGACTAGGGATGAGCAGTTCTTC. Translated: CASSLSGTRDEQFF.

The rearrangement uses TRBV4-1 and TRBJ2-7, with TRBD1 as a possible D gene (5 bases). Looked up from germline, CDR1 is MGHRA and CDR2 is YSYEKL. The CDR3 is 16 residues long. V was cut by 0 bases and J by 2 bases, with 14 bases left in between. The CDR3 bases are TGCGCCAGCAGCCAAGATCAAATAGGGGCCCCCTACGAGCAGTACTTC. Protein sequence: CASSQDQIGAPYEQYF.

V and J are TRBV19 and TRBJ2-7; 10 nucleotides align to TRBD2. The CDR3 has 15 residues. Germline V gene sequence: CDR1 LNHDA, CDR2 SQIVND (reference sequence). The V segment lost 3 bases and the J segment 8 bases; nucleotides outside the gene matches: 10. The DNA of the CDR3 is TGTGCCAGTAGTATTATGGTGTCTAGCGGGAGCAAGCAGTACTTC. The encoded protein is CASSIMVSSGSKQYF.

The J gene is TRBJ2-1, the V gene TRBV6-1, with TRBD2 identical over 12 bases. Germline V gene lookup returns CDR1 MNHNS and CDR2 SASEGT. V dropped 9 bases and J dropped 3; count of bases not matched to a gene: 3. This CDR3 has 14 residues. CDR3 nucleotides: TGTGCCAGTCTAGCGGGAGGGTACTACAATGAGCAGTTCTTC. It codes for CASLAGGYYNEQFF.

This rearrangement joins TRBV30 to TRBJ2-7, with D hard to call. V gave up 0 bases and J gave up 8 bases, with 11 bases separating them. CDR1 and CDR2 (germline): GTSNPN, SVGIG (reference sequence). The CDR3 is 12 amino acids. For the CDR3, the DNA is TGTGCCTGGAGTGTTGTGGAGATAAAGCAGTACTTC. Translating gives CAWSVVEIKQYF.

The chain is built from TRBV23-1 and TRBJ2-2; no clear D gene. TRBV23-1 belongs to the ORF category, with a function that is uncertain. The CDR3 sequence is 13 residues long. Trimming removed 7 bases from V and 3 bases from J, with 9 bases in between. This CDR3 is CASKHVDTGELFF. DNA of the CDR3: TGCGCCAGCAAGCACGTTGACACCGGGGAGCTGTTTTTT.

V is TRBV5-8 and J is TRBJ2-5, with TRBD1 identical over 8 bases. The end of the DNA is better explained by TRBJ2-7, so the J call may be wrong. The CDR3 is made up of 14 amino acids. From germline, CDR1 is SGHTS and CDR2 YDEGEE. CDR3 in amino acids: CASSLWDRTYEQYF. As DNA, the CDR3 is TGTGCCAGCAGCTTGTGGGACAGGACCTACGAGCAGTACTTC.

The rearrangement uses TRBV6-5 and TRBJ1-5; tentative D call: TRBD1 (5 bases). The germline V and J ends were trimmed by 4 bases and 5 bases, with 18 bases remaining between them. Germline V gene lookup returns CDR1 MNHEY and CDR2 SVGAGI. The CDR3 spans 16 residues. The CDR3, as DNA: TGTGCCAGCAGTTCAAGGGGTAGCGGGGTTTATCAGCCCCAGCATTTT. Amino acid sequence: CASSSRGSGVYQPQHF.

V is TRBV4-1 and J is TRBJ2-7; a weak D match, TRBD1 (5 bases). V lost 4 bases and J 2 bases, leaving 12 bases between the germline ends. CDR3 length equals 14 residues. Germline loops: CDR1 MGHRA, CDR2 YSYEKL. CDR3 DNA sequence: TGCGCCAGCAGCCGCAGGGAAGGGCCCTACGAGCAGTACTTC. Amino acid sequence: CASSRREGPYEQYF.

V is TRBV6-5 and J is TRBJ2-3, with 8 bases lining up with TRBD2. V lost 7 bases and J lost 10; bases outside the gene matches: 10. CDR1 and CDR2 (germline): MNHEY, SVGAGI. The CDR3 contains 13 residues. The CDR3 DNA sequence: TGTGCCAGCAACCCCGGGGGGGCTACGCCGCAGTATTTT. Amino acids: CASNPGGATPQYF.

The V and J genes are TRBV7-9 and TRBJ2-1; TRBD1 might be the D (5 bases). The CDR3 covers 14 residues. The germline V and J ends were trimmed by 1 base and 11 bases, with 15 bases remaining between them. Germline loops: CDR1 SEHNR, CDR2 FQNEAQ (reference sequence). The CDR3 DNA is TGTGCCAGCAGCTTAGGGCCAAGGGGTGGAAAGCAGTTCTTC. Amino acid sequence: CASSLGPRGGKQFF.

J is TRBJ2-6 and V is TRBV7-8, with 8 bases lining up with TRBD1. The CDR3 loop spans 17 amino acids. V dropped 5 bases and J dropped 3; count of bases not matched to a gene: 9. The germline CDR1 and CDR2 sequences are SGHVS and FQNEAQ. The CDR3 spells CASSPRTGIIGANVLTF. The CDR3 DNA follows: TGTGCCAGCAGCCCTCGGACAGGGATCATTGGGGCCAACGTCCTGACTTTC.

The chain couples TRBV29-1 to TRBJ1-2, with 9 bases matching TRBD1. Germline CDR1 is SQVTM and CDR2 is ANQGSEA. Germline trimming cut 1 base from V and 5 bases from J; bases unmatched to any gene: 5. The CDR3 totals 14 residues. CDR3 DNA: TGCAGCGTTGAAGGAGGGACAGGGCGGTATGGCTACACCTTC. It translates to CSVEGGTGRYGYTF.

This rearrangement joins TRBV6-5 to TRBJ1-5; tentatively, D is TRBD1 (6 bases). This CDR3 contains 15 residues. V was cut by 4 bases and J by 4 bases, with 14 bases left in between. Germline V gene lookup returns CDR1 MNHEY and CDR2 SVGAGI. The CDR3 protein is CASSLDSQANQPQHF. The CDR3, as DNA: TGTGCCAGCAGTTTGGACAGCCAGGCAAATCAGCCCCAGCATTTT.

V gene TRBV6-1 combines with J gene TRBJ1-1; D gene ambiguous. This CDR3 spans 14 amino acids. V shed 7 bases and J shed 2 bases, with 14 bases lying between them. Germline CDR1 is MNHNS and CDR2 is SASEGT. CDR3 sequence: CASIEWASNTEAFF. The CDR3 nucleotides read TGTGCCAGCATTGAGTGGGCCAGCAACACTGAAGCTTTCTTT.